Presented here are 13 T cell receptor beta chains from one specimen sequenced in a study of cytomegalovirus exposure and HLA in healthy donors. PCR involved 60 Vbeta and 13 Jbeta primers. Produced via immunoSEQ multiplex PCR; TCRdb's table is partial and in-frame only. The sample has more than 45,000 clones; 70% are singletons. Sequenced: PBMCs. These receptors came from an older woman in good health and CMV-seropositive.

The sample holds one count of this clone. The CDR3 DNA reads as TGTGCCACCAGCAGAGCGGGACAGAACTACAATGAGCAGTTCTTC. This translates into CATSRAGQNYNEQFF. The J gene is TRBJ2-1, the V gene TRBV15; TRBD1 matches at 7 bases. Germline CDR1 and CDR2: LNHNV and YYDKDF (reference sequence). J lost 3 bases, V lost 1 base, and 3 bases had no gene match. The CDR3 spans 15 residues.

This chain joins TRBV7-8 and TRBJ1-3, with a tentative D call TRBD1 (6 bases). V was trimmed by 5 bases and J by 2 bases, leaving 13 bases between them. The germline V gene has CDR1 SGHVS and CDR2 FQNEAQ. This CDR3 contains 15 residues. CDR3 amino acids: CASSRYRVPGNTIYF. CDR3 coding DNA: TGTGCCAGCAGCCGTTACAGGGTTCCTGGAAACACCATATATTTT.

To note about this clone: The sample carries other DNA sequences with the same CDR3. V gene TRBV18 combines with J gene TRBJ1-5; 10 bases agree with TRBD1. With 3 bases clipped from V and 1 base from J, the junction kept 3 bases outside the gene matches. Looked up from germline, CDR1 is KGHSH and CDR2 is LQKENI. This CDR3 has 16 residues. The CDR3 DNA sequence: TGTGCCAGCTCACCGACGGGACAGGGGAGCAATCAGCCCCAGCATTTT. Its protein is CASSPTGQGSNQPQHF.

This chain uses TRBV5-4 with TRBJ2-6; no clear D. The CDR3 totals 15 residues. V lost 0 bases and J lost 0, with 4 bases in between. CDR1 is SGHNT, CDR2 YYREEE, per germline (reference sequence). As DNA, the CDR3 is TGTGCCAGCAGCTTGGTCAGCTCTGGGGCCAACGTCCTGACTTTC. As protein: CASSLVSSGANVLTF.

The CDR3 region is CASSIRGGRGDFHEQYF. The CDR3 nucleotides are TGTGCCAGCAGCATTCGCGGGGGGCGGGGGGATTTTCACGAGCAGTACTTC. The genes are TRBV5-4 and TRBJ2-7, with 8 bases that match TRBD2. Germline assignment: CDR1 SGHNT and CDR2 YYREEE (reference sequence). The CDR3 consists of 17 residues. After removal of 4 bases from V and 5 bases from J, the junction contained 17 bases not matched to a gene.

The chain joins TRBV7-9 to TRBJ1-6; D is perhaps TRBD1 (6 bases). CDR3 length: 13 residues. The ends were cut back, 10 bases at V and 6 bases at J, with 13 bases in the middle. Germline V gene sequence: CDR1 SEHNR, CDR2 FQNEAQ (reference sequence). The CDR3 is CATPGQSNSPLHF. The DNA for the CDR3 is TGTGCCACTCCGGGACAATCTAATTCACCCCTCCACTTT.

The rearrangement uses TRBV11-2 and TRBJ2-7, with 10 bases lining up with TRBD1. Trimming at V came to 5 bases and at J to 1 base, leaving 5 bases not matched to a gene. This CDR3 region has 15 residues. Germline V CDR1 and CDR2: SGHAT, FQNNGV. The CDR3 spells CASSVPGQGSYEQYF. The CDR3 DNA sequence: TGTGCCAGCAGCGTCCCGGGACAGGGGTCCTACGAGCAGTACTTC.

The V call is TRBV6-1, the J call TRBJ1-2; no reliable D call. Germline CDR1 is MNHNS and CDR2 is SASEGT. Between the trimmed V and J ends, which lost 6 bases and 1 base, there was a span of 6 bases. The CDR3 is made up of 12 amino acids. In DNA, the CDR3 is TGTGCCAGCAGGACAAATAACTATGGCTACACCTTC. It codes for CASRTNNYGYTF.

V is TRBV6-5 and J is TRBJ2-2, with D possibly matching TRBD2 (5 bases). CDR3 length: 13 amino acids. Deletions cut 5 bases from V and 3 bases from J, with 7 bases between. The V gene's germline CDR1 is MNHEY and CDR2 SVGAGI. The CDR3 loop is CASSHGDTGELFF. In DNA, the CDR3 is TGTGCCAGCAGTCACGGGGACACCGGGGAGCTGTTTTTT.

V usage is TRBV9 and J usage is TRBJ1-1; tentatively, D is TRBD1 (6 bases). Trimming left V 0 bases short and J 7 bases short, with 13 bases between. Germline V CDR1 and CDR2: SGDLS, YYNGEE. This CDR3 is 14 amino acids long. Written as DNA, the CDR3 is TGTGCCAGCAGCGTAGTCAGGGGAGGGAATGAAGCTTTCTTT. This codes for CASSVVRGGNEAFF.

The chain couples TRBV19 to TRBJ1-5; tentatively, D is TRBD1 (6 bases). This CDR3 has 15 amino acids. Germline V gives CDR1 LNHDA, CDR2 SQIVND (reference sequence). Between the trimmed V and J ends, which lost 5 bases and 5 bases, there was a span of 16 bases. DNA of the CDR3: TGTGCCAGTAGTTACGGGGTAGGGGGAGATCAGCCCCAGCATTTT. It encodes CASSYGVGGDQPQHF.

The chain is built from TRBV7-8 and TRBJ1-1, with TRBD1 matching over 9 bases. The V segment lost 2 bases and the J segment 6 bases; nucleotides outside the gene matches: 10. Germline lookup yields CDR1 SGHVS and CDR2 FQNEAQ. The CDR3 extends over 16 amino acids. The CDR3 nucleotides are TGTGCCAGCAGCTTATGGGACAGGGTTCCGAGAGCTGAAGCTTTCTTT. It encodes CASSLWDRVPRAEAFF.

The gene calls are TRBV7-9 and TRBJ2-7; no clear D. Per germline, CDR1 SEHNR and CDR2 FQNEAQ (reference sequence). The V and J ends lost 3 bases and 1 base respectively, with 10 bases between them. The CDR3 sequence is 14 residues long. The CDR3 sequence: CASSLIPGSYEQYF. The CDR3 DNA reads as TGTGCCAGCAGCTTGATTCCAGGATCCTACGAGCAGTACTTC.